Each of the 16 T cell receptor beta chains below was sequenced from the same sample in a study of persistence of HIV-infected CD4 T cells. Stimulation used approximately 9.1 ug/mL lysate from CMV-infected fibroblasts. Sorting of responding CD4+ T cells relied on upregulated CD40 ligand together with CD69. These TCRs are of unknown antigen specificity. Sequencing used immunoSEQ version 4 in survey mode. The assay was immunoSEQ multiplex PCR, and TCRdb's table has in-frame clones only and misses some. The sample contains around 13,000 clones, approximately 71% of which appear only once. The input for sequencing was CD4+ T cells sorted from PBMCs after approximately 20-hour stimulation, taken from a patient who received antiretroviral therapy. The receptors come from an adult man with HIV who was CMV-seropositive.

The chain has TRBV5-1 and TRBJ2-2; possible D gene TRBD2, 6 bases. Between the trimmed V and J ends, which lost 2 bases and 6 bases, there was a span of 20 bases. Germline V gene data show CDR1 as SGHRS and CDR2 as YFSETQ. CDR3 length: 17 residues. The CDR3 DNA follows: TGCGCCAGCAGCTTCGCCCCCGGGACTGGACCACCCGGGGAGCTGTTTTTT. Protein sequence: CASSFAPGTGPPGELFF.

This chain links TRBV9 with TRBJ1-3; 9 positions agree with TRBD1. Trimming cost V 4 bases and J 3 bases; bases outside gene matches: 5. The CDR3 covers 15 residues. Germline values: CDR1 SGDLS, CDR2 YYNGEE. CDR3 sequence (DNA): TGTGCCAGCAGCCCCCGACAGGGGGGTGGAAACACCATATATTTT. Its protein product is CASSPRQGGGNTIYF.

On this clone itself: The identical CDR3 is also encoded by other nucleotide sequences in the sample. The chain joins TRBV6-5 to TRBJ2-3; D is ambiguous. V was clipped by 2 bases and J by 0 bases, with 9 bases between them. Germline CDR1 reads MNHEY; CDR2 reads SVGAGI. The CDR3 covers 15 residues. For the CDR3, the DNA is TGTGCCAGCAGTTACGATAGGCCCAGCACAGATACGCAGTATTTT. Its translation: CASSYDRPSTDTQYF.

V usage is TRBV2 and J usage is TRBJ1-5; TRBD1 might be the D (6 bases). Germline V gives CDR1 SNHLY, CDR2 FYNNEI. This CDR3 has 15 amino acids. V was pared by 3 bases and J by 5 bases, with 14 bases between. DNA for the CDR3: TGTGCCAGCAGTGAGAGGGGGGCTGAGTATCAGCCCCAGCATTTT. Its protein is CASSERGAEYQPQHF.

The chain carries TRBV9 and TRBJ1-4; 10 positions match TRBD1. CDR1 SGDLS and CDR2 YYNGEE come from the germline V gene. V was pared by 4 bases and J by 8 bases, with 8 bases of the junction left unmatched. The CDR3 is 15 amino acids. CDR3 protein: CASSSHGTGEEKLFF. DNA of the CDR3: TGTGCCAGCAGCTCACACGGGACAGGGGAGGAAAAACTGTTTTTT.

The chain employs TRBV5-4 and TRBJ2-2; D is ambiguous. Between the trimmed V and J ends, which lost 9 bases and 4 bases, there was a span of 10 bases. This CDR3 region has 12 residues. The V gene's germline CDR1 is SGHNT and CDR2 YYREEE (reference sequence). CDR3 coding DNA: TGTGCCACCCAAGGAAGCACCGGGGAGCTGTTTTTT. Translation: CATQGSTGELFF.

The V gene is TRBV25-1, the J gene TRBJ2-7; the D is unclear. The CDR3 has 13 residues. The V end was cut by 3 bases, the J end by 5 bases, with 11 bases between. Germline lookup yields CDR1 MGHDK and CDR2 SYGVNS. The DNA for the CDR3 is TGTGCCAGCAGTGAGTTCCTGACCGACGAGCAGTACTTC. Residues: CASSEFLTDEQYF.

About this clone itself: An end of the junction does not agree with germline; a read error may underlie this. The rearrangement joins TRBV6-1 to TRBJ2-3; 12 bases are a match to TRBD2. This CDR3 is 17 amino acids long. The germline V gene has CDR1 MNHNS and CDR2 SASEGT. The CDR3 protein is CASREDRLAGDTDTQYF. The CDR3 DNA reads TGTGCCAGCAGGGAAGATCGACTAGCGGGGGACACAGATACGCAGTATTTT.

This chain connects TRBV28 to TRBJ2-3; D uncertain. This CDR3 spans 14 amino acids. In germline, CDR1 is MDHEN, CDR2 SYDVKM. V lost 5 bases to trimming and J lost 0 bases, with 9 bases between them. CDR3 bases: TGTGCCAGCAGTGGATTAGGGAGCACAGATACGCAGTATTTT. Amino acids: CASSGLGSTDTQYF. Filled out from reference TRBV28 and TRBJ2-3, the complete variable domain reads DVKVTQSSRYLVKRTGEKVFLECVQDMDHENMFWYRQDPGLGLRLIYFSYDVKMKEKGDIPEGYSVSREKKERFSLILESASTNQTSMYLCASSGLGSTDTQYFGPGTRLTVL.

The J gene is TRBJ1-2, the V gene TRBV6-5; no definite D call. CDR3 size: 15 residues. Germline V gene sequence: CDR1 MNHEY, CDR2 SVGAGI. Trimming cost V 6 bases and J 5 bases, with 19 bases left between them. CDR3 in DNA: TGTGCCAGCAGGGAGGCAGACATAAAGCGGTATGGCTACACCTTC. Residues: CASREADIKRYGYTF.

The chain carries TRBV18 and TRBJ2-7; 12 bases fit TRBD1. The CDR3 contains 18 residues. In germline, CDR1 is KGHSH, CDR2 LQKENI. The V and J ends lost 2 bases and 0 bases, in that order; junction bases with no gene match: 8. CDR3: CASSPWGQGAGGSYEQYF. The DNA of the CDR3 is TGTGCCAGCTCACCATGGGGACAGGGGGCTGGAGGCTCCTACGAGCAGTACTTC.

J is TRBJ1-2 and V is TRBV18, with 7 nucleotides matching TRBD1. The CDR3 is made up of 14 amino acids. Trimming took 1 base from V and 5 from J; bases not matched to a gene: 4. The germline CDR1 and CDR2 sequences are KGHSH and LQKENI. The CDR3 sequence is CASSPQGASYGYTF. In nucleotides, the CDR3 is TGTGCCAGCTCACCACAGGGGGCGAGTTATGGCTACACCTTC.

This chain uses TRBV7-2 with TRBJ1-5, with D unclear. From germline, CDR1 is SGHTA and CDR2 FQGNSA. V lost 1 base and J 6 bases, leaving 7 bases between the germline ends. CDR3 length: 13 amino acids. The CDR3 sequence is CASSLEDAQPQHF. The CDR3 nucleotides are TGTGCCAGCAGCTTAGAAGACGCTCAGCCCCAGCATTTT.

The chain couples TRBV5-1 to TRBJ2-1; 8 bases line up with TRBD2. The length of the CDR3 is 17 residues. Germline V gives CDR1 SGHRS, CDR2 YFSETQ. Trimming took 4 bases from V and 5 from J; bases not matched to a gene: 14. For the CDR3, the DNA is TGCGCCAGCAGCCCCCTCCCTACGGGGGGGCTTCACAATGAGCAGTTCTTC. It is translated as CASSPLPTGGLHNEQFF.

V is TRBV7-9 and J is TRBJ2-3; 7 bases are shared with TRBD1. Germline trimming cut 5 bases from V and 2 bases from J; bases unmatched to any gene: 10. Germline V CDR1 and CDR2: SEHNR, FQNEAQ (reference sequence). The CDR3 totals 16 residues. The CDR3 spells CASSPLGDRLTDTQYF. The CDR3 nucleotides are TGTGCCAGCAGCCCCTTGGGGGACAGACTCACAGATACGCAGTATTTT.

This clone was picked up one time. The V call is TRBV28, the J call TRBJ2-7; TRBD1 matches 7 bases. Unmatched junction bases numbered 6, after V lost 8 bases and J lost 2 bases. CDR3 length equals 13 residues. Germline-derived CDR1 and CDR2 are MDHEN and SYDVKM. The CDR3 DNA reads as TGTGCCAGCGGTCGGGACAGACCCTACGAGCAGTACTTC. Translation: CASGRDRPYEQYF.